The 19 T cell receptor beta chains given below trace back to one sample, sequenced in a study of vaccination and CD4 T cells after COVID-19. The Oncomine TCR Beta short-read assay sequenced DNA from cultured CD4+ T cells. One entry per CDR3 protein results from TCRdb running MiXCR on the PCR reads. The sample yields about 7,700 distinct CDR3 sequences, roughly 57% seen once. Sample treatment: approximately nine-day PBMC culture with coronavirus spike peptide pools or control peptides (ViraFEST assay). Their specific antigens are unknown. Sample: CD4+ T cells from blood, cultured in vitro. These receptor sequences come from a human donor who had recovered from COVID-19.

The CDR3 loop is CSATSGTGITDTQYF. The CDR3 DNA reads TGCAGTGCAACGAGCGGGACAGGAATCACAGATACGCAGTATTTT. The chain employs TRBV20-1 and TRBJ2-3; TRBD1 might be the D (8 bases). Per the germline V gene, CDR1 is DFQATT and CDR2 is SNEGSKA (reference sequence). V was clipped by 6 bases and J by 2 bases, with 18 bases between them. The CDR3 runs to 15 residues.

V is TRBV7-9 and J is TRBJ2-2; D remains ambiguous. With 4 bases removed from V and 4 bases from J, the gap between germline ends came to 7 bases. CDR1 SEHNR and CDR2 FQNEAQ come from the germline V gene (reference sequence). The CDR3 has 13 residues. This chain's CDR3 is CASSSAGTGELFF. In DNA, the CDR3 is TGTGCCAGCAGCTCCGCCGGCACCGGGGAGCTGTTTTTT. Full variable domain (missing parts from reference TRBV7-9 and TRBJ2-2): DTGVSQNPRHKITKRGQNVTFRCDPISEHNRLYWYRQTLGQGPEFLTYFQNEAQLEKSRLLSDRFSAERPKGSFSTLEIQRTEQGDSAMYLCASSSAGTGELFFGEGSRLTVL.

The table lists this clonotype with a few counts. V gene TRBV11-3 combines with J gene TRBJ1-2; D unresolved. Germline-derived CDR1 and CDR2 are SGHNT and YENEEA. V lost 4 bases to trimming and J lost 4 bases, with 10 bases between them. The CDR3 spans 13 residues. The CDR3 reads CASSSPRTYGYTF. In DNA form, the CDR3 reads TGTGCCAGCAGCTCACCGAGGACCTATGGCTACACCTTC. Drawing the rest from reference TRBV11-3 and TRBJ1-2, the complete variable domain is EAGVVQSPRYKIIEKKQPVAFWCNPISGHNTLYWYLQNLGQGPELLIRYENEEAVDDSQLPKDRFSAERLKGVDSTLKIQPAELGDSAVYLCASSSPRTYGYTFGSGTRLTVV.

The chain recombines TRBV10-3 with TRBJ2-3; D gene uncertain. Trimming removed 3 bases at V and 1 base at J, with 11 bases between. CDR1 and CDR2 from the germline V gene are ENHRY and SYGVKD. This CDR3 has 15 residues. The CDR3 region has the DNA TGTGCCATCAGTGACGAAGTCCGTGGCACAGATACGCAGTATTTT. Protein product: CAISDEVRGTDTQYF.

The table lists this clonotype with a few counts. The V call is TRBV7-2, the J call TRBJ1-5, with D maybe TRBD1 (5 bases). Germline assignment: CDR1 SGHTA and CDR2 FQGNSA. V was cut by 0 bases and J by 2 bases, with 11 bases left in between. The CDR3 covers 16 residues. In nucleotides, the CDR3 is TGTGCCAGCAGCTTAGCGAGGGGCGCAGGCAATCAGCCCCAGCATTTT. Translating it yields CASSLARGAGNQPQHF. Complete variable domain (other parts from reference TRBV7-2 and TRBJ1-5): GAGVSQSPSNKVTEKGKDVELRCDPISGHTALYWYRQSLGQGLEFLIYFQGNSAPDKSGLPSDRFSAERTGGSVSTLTIQRTQQEDSAVYLCASSLARGAGNQPQHFGDGTRLSIL.

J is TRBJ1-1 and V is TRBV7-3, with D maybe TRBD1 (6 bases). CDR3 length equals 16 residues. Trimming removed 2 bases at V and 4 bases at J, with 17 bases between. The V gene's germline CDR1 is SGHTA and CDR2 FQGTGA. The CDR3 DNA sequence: TGTGCCAGCAGCTTATCGCGAGGGGGGCAGGGCACTGAAGCTTTCTTT. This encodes CASSLSRGGQGTEAFF. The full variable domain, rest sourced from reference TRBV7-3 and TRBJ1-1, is GAGVSQTPSNKVTEKGKYVELRCDPISGHTALYWYRQSLGQGPEFLIYFQGTGAADDSGLPNDRFFAVRPEGSVSTLKIQRTERGDSAVYLCASSLSRGGQGTEAFFGQGTRLTVV.

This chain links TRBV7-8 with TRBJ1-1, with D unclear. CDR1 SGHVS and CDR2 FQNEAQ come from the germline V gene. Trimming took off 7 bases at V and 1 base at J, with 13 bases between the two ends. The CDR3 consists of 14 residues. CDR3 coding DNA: TGTGCCAGCACATTGGTAGGGCGGAACACTGAAGCTTTCTTT. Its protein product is CASTLVGRNTEAFF.

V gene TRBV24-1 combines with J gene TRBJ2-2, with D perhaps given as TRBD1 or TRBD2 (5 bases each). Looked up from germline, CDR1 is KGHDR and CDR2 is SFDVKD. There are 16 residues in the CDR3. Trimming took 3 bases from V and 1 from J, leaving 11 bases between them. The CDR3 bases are TGTGCCACCAGTGATCACGGGACGATGAACACCGGGGAGCTGTTTTTT. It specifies CATSDHGTMNTGELFF.

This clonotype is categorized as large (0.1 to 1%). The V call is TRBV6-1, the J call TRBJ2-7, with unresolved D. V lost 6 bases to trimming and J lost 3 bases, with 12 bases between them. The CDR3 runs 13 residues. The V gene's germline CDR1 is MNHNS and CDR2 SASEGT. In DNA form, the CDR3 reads TGTGCCAGCAGACAGTACGGCCTCTACGAGCAGTACTTC. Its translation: CASRQYGLYEQYF.

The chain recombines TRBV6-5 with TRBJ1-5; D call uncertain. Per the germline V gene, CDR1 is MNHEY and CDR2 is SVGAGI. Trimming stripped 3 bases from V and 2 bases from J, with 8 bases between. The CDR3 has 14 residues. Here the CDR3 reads CASSYRAGNQPQHF. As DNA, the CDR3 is TGTGCCAGCAGTTATCGGGCCGGCAATCAGCCCCAGCATTTT.

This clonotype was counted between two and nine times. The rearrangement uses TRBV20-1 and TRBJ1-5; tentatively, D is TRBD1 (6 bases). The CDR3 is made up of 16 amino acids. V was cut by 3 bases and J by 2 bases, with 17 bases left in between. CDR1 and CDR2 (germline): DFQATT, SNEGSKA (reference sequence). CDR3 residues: CSASDSLGGGNQPQHF. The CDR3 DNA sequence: TGCAGTGCTAGTGACTCACTCGGGGGCGGCAATCAGCCCCAGCATTTT.

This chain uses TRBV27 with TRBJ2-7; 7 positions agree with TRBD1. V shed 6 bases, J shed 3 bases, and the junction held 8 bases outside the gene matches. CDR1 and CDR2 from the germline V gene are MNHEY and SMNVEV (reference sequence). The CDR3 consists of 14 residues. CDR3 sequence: CASRPGQSYYEQYF. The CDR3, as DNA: TGTGCCAGCAGACCGGGACAGAGCTACTACGAGCAGTACTTC.

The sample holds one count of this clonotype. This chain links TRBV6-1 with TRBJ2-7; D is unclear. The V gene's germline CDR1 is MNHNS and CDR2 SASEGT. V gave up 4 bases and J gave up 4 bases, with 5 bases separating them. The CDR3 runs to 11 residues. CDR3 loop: CASSGGYEQYF. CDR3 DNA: TGTGCCAGCAGTGGCGGATACGAGCAGTACTTC.

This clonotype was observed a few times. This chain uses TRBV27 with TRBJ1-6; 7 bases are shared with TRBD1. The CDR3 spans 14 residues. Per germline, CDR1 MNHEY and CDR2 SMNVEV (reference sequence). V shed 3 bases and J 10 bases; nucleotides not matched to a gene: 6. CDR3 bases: TGTGCCAGCAGTTTGGGACAGCAAGACTCACCCCTCCACTTT. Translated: CASSLGQQDSPLHF.

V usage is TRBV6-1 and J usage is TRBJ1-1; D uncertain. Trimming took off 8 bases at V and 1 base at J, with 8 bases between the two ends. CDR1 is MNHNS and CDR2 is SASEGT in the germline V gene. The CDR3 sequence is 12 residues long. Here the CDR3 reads CASGNWNTEAFF. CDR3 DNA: TGTGCCAGCGGGAACTGGAACACTGAAGCTTTCTTT.

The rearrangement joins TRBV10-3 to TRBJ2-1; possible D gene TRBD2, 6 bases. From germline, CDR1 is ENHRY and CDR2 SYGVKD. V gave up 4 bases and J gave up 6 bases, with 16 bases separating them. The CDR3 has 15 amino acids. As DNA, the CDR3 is TGTGCCATCAGTGGGGGGGACCCAGCTGCCAATGAGCAGTTCTTC. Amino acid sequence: CAISGGDPAANEQFF.

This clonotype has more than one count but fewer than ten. The CDR3, as DNA: TGTGCCAGCAGCTGGGGGACGGACTATGGCTACACCTTC. This codes for CASSWGTDYGYTF. J is TRBJ1-2 and V is TRBV5-4; the D gene is possibly TRBD1 (5 bases). CDR1 SGHNT and CDR2 YYREEE come from the germline V gene (reference sequence). The CDR3 length is 13 residues. The germline V and J ends were trimmed by 3 bases and 3 bases, with 9 bases remaining between them.

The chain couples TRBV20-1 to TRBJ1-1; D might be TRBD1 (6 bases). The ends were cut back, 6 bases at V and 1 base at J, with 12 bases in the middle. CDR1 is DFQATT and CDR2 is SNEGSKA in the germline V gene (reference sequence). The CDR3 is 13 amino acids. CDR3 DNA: TGCAGTGCAACCGGGACAAGGAACACTGAAGCTTTCTTT. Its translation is CSATGTRNTEAFF.

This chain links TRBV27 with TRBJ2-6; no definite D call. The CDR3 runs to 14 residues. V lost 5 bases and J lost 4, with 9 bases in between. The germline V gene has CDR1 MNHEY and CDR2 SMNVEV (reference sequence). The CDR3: CASSPRRGANVLTF. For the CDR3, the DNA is TGTGCCAGCAGTCCCCGGAGAGGGGCCAACGTCCTGACTTTC.